This TCR beta chain comes out of a study of molecular identifiers for immune sequencing clone quantification. This clonotype was recorded at least ten times. Using its own MiXCR run on the PCR reads, TCRdb lists one record per CDR3 protein. The data show roughly 97,000 distinct CDR3 sequences, approximately 24% seen once. Sequencing input: naive CD8+ T cells from blood, with Jurkat cell RNA spiked in. Subset in this sample: FACS-sorted CD8+CD4-CCR7+CD45RA+ naive T cells. This sequence was found in a human donor in good health. Some libraries in this study had Jurkat cell RNA spiked in.

The CDR3 here is CASRTSLGEQYF. In nucleotides, the CDR3 is TGTGCCAGCAGAACAAGCTTAGGCGAGCAGTACTTC. The chain employs TRBV7-9 and TRBJ2-7; no clear D gene. V lost 6 bases and J lost 6, with 12 bases in between. This CDR3 region has 12 residues. Germline CDR1 is SEHNR and CDR2 is FQNEAQ (reference sequence).